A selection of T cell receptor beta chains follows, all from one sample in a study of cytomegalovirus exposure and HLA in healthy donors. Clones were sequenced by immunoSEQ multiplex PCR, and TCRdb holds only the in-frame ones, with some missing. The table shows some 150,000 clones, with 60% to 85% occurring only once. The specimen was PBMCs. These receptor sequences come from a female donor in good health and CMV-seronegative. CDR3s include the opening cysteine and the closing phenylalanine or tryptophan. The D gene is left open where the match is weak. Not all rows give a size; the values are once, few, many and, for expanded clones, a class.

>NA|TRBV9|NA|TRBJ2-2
CASSVQGHGTGELFF
TGTGCCAGCAGCGTACAGGGGCACGGCACCGGGGAGCTGTTTTTT
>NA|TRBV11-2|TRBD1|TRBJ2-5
CASSERDRHKYF
TGTGCCAGCAGCGAACGGGACAGGCACAAGTACTTC
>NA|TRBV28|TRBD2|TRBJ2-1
CASSPLTGLAGANEQFF
TGTGCCAGCAGTCCCTTAACCGGGCTAGCGGGAGCCAATGAGCAGTTCTTC
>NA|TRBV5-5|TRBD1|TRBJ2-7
CASSLAGTATYEQYF
TGTGCCAGCAGCTTGGCCGGGACAGCCACCTACGAGCAGTACTTC
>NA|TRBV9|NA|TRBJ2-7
CASSPRLAMQRYF
TGTGCCAGCAGCCCCCGTCTGGCGATGCAGCGGTACTTC
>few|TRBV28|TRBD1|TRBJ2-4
CASSVRQGTGNIQYF
TGTGCCAGCAGTGTACGACAGGGGACCGGGAACATTCAGTACTTC
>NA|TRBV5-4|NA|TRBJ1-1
CASSFREAAEAFF
TGTGCCAGCAGCTTTCGGGAGGCGGCTGAAGCTTTCTTT
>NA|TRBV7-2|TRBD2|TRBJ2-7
CASSLGASGGYEQYF
TGTGCCAGCAGCTTAGGGGCTAGCGGTGGTTACGAGCAGTACTTC
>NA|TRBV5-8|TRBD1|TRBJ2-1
CASSPGTGFDNEQFF
TGTGCCAGCAGCCCCGGGACAGGGTTTGACAATGAGCAGTTCTTC
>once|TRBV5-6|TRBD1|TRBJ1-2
CASSLLTGGKYNYGYTF
TGTGCCAGCAGTTTGTTGACAGGGGGAAAATATAACTATGGCTACACCTTC
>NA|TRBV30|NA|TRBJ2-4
CAWSQGLKENSQYF
TGTGCCTGGAGCCAGGGATTAAAGGAAAACAGTCAGTACTTC
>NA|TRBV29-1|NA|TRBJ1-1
CSVVTGQNTEAFF
TGCAGCGTTGTTACAGGGCAAAACACTGAAGCTTTCTTT
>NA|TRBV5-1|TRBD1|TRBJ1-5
CASSLGQGPPEPQHF
TGCGCCAGCAGCCTCGGACAGGGGCCCCCGGAGCCCCAGCATTTT
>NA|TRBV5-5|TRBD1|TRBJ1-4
CATNSPGQTYEKLFF
TGTGCCACCAATTCCCCGGGACAGACCTATGAAAAACTGTTTTTT
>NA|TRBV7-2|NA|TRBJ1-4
CASSLEGAAATNEKLFF
TGTGCCAGCAGCTTAGAAGGGGCCGCTGCAACTAATGAAAAACTGTTTTTT
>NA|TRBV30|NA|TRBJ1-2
CAWRSFGQSGYTF
TGTGCCTGGAGGTCATTCGGACAGTCTGGCTACACCTTC
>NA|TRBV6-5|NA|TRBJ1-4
CASSPGTTNEKLFF
TGTGCCAGCAGTCCCGGGACAACTAATGAAAAACTGTTTTTT
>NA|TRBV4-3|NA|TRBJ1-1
CASSETGKTEAFF
TGCGCCAGCAGCGAGACGGGGAAGACTGAAGCTTTCTTT
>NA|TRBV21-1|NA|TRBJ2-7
CASSTAGVFSYEQYF
TGTGCCAGCAGCACCGCGGGAGTCTTCTCCTACGAGCAGTACTTC
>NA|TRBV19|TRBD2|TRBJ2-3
CASSIGLAVTDTQYF
TGTGCCAGTAGTATCGGACTAGCCGTCACAGATACGCAGTATTTT
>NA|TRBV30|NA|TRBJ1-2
CAWSVGSGYTF
TGTGCCTGGAGTGTAGGGAGTGGCTACACCTTC
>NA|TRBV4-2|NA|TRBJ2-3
CASSQEQGGGPDTQYF
TGTGCCAGCAGCCAAGAACAGGGTGGGGGCCCAGATACGCAGTATTTT
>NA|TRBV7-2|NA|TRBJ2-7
CASSTDYLREQYF
TGTGCCAGCAGCACGGACTACCTCCGGGAGCAGTACTTC
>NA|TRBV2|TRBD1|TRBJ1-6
CASMKGAENSPLHF
TGTGCCAGCATGAAGGGGGCGGAAAATTCACCCCTCCACTTT
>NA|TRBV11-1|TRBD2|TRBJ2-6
CASSWGGLSSGANVLTF
TGTGCCAGCAGCTGGGGGGGACTAAGCTCTGGGGCCAACGTCCTGACTTTC
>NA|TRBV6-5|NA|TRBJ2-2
CASSYSTGDTGELFF
TGTGCCAGCAGTTACTCGACCGGGGACACCGGGGAGCTGTTTTTT
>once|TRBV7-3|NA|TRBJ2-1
CASSLGGGYNEQFF
TGTGCCAGCAGCTTGGGGGGAGGCTACAATGAGCAGTTCTTC
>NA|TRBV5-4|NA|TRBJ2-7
CASSSRQTDGSNEQYF
TGTGCCAGCAGCTCCCGACAGACCGACGGTTCTAACGAGCAGTACTTC
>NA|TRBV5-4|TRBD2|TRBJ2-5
CASSPGGALAESGQYF
TGTGCCAGCAGCCCCGGGGGAGCACTAGCGGAAAGCGGCCAGTACTTC
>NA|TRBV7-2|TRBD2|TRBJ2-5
CASSLIGTSGETQYF
TGTGCCAGCAGCTTAATTGGGACTAGCGGAGAGACCCAGTACTTC
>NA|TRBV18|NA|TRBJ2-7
CASSPIEASEQYF
TGTGCCAGCTCACCAATTGAAGCATCCGAGCAGTACTTC
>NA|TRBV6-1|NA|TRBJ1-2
CALSSRGANYGYTF
TGTGCCTTAAGCAGTCGGGGAGCTAACTATGGCTACACCTTC
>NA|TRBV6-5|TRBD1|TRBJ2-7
CASSYSIPGQGPQYF
TGTGCCAGCAGTTACTCGATTCCGGGACAGGGGCCGCAGTACTTC
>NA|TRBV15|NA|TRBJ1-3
CATSGGLSGNTIYF
TGTGCCACCAGCGGCGGGCTGTCTGGAAACACCATATATTTT
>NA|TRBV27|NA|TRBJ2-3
CASSPYSTDTQYF
TGTGCCAGCAGTCCGTATAGCACAGATACGCAGTATTTT
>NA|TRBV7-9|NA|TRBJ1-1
CASVPLMNTEAFF
TGTGCCAGCGTACCACTGATGAACACTGAAGCTTTCTTT
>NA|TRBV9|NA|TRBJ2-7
CASSPERSSYEQYF
TGTGCCAGCAGCCCAGAGCGGAGCTCCTACGAGCAGTACTTC
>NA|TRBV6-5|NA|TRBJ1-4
CASSWRGVNEKLFF
TGTGCCAGCAGTTGGAGGGGAGTTAATGAAAAACTGTTTTTT
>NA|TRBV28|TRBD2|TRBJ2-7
CASSQDTGAVAGLGF
TGTGCCAGCAGTCAGGATACAGGAGCAGTAGCGGGCTTAGGTTTC
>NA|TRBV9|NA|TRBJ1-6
CASSPTLPGPSSPLHF
TGTGCCAGCAGCCCGACCTTGCCAGGGCCAAGTTCACCCCTCCACTTT
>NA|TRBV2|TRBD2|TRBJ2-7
CASSEWRAGDF
TGTGCCAGCAGTGAATGGAGGGCGGGGGACTTC
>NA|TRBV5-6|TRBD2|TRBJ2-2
CASSRRGQRGGTGELFF
TGTGCCAGCAGCCGTCGCGGGCAGCGGGGAGGGACCGGGGAGCTGTTTTTT
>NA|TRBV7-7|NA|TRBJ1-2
CASSPRTDNSYGYTF
TGTGCTAGCAGCCCAAGGACGGACAACTCCTATGGCTACACCTTC
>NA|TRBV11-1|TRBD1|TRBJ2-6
CASSPGQGIVGANVLTF
TGTGCCAGCAGCCCCGGACAGGGAATAGTGGGGGCCAACGTCCTGACTTTC
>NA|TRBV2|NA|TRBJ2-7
CASSETGTYEQYF
TGTGCCAGCAGTGAAACGGGGACCTACGAGCAGTACTTC
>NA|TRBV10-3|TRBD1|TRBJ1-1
CAISRTGTNTEAFF
TGTGCCATCAGTCGGACAGGGACAAACACTGAAGCTTTCTTT
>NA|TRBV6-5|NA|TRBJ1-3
CASSYRGNTIYF
TGTGCCAGCAGTTATCGCGGGAACACCATATATTTT
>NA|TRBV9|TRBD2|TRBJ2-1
CASSESGGSFYNEQFF
TGTGCCAGCAGCGAGAGCGGGGGAAGCTTCTACAATGAGCAGTTCTTC
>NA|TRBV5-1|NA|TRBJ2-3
CASRQDRTDTQYF
TGCGCCAGCAGACAGGATCGCACAGATACGCAGTATTTT
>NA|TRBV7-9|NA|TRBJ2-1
CASSLAGASYNEQFF
TGTGCCAGCAGCTTAGCGGGGGCCTCCTACAATGAGCAGTTCTTC
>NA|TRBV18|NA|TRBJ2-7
CASSLEYEQYF
TGTGCCAGCTCACTCGAGTACGAGCAGTACTTC
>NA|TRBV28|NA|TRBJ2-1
CASSLSGTGPLSYNEQFF
TGTGCCAGCAGTTTATCCGGGACTGGCCCTTTGTCCTACAATGAGCAGTTCTTC
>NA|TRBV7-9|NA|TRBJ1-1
CASSPPGFRTSNTEAFF
TGTGCCAGCAGCCCTCCGGGTTTCCGCACCTCGAACACTGAAGCTTTCTTT